This is a list of T cell receptor beta chains from one sample in a study of CXCR3-negative and CXCR3-positive naive CD8 T cells. With the 5' RACE reads reprocessed, TCRdb shows one record per CDR3 protein and no DNA. Recorded for this sample: some 41,000 distinct CDR3 sequences. The sample consisted of memory CD8+ T cells from blood. Source of these receptors: a human donor in good health. Some clones in this sample may be carry-over from other donors' samples. Each CDR3 is given with its conserved first and last residue. Fields, in order: V gene, J gene, CDR3 protein.

v_call: TRBV29-1; j_call: TRBJ1-1; cdr3_aa: CSVRGPAGEAFF
v_call: TRBV7-9; j_call: TRBJ1-5; cdr3_aa: CASSFGNSNQPQHF
v_call: TRBV7-9; j_call: TRBJ2-7; cdr3_aa: CASSLGRGPAYEQYF
v_call: TRBV20-1; j_call: TRBJ2-7; cdr3_aa: CSARVWGRETYEQYF
v_call: TRBV20-1; j_call: TRBJ2-5; cdr3_aa: CSALNGLAGAKWETQYF
v_call: TRBV7-3; j_call: TRBJ2-1; cdr3_aa: CASSLSGGRDEQFF
v_call: TRBV7-6; j_call: TRBJ2-3; cdr3_aa: CASSTRDSTDTQYF
v_call: TRBV29-1; j_call: TRBJ1-1; cdr3_aa: CSVDGIKSAMNTEAFF
v_call: TRBV20-1; j_call: TRBJ2-7; cdr3_aa: CSARAEGWSSYEQYF
v_call: TRBV28; j_call: TRBJ2-5; cdr3_aa: CASRQPKGFGRGEETQYF
v_call: TRBV6-4; j_call: TRBJ2-3; cdr3_aa: CASSDSTSGGADTQYF
v_call: TRBV6-2/TRBV6-3; j_call: TRBJ1-5; cdr3_aa: CASSRGTENQPQHF
v_call: TRBV28; j_call: TRBJ1-6; cdr3_aa: CASSRWGRPLHF
v_call: TRBV6-2/TRBV6-3; j_call: TRBJ2-5; cdr3_aa: CASSHLGWAETQYF
v_call: TRBV12-3/TRBV12-4; j_call: TRBJ1-2; cdr3_aa: CASSFEVSGYGYTF
v_call: TRBV24-1; j_call: TRBJ1-2; cdr3_aa: CATSEAGSFYGYTF
v_call: TRBV29-1; j_call: TRBJ1-2; cdr3_aa: CSVESRDRNYGYTF
v_call: TRBV9; j_call: TRBJ2-1; cdr3_aa: CASSFDLSGGAGGEQFF
v_call: TRBV20-1; j_call: TRBJ2-1; cdr3_aa: CSAPGVYEQFF
v_call: TRBV7-6; j_call: TRBJ2-5; cdr3_aa: CASSYVETEETQYF
v_call: TRBV5-1; j_call: TRBJ2-7; cdr3_aa: CASSWWGQGIYEQYF